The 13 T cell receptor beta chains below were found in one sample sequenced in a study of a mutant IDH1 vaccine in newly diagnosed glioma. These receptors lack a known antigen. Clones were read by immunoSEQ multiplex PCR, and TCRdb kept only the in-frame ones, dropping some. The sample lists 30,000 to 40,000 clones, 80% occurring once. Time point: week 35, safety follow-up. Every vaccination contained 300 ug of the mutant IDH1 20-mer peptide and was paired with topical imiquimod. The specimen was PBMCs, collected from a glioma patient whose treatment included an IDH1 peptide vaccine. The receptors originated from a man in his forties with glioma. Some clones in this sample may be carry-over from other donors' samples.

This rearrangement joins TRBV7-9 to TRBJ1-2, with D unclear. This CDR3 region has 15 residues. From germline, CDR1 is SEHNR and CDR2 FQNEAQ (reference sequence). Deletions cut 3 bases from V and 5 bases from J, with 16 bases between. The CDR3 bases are TGTGCCAGCAGCTTGTTGGAATCGGGGTCGTATGGCTACACCTTC. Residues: CASSLLESGSYGYTF.

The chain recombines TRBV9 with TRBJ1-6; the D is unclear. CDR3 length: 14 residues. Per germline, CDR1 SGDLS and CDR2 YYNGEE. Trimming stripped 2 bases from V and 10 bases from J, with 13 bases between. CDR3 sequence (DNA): TGTGCCAGCAGCGTCGGAGGTTTGAACTCACCCCTCCACTTT. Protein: CASSVGGLNSPLHF.

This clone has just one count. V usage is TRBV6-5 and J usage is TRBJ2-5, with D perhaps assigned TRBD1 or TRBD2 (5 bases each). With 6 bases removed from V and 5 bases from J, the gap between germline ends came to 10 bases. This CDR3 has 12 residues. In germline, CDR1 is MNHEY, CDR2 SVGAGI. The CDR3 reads CASSRDAETQYF. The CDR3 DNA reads TGTGCCAGCAGCCGGGACGCGGAGACCCAGTACTTC.

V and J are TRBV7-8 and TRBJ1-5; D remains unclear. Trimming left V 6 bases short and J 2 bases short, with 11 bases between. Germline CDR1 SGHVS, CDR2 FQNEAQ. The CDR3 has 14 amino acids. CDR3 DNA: TGTGCCAGCAGTCAATCCCGGGGCAATCAGCCCCAGCATTTT. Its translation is CASSQSRGNQPQHF.

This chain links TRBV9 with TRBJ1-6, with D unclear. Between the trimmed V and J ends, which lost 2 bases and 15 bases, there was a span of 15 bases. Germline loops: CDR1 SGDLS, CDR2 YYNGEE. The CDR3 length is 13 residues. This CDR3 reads CASSVSGSPHLHF. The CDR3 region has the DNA TGTGCCAGCAGCGTTTCGGGGTCCCCCCACCTCCACTTT.

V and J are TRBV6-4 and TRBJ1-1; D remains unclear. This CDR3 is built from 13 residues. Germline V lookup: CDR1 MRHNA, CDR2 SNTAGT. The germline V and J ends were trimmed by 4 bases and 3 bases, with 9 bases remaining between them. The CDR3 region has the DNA TGTGCCAGCAGTGCGGGTAGGGACACTGAAGCTTTCTTT. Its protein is CASSAGRDTEAFF.

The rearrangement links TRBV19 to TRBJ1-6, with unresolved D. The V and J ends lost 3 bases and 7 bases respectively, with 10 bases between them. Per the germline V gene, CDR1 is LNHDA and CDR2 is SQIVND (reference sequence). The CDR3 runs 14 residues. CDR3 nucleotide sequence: TGTGCCAGTAGTATTCCCCGAGGGAATTCACCCCTCCACTTT. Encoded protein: CASSIPRGNSPLHF.

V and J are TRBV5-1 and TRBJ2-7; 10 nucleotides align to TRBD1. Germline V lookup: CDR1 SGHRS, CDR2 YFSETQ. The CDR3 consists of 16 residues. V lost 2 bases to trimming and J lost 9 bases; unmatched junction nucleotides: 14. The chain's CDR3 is CASSLNSRQGAQGQYF. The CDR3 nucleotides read TGCGCCAGCAGCTTAAACTCCAGACAGGGGGCTCAGGGGCAGTACTTC.

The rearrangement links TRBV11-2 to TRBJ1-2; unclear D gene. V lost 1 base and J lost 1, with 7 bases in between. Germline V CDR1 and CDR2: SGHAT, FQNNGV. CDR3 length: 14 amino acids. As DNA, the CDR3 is TGTGCCAGCAGCTTAGCGGTAGTTAACTATGGCTACACCTTC. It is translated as CASSLAVVNYGYTF.

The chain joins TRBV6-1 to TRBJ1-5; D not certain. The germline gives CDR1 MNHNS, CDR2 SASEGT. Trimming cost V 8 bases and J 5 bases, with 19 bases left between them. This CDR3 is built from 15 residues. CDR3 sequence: CASSTGSGWDQPQHF. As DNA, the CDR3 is TGTGCCAGCTCAACTGGGAGCGGGTGGGATCAGCCCCAGCATTTT.

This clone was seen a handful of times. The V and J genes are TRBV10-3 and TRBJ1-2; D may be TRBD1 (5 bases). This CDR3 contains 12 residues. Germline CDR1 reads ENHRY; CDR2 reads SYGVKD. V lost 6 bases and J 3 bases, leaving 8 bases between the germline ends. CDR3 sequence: CAIRDIYYGYTF. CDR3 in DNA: TGTGCCATCAGGGACATATACTATGGCTACACCTTC.

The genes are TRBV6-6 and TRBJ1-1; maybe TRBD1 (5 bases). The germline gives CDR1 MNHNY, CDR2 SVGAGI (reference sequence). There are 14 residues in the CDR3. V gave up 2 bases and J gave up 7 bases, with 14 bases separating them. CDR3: CASSYLETGGEAFF. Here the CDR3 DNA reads TGTGCCAGCAGTTACCTCGAAACAGGAGGTGAAGCTTTCTTT.

The DNA of the CDR3 is TGTGCCTGGAGGACTACAGGGGGCAGTTCACCCCTCCACTTT. It specifies CAWRTTGGSSPLHF. The chain is built from TRBV30 and TRBJ1-6, with 9 bases identical to TRBD1. The J segment lost 9 bases and the V segment lost 3 bases, leaving 6 bases of the junction unmatched. The CDR3 covers 14 residues. Germline assignment: CDR1 GTSNPN and CDR2 SVGIG (reference sequence).